The rows below give T cell receptor beta chains drawn from one sample of a study of blood T cells in healthy people across ages. MiXCR was run by TCRdb on the 5' RACE reads, yielding one entry per CDR3 protein. Among roughly 2 million distinct CDR3 sequences, around 50% were seen once, and the ten largest hold approximately 2.1%. Input material: blood. The receptor source for this set is a woman in her thirties or forties in good health. The CDR3 runs from the conserved cysteine through the conserved F or W. The order of the fields is clone size, J gene, V gene, D gene, CDR3 protein, CDR3 DNA. The D gene is left open where the match is weak. Clone size is stated in some rows and not others, as once, few, many or a class when expanded.

-,TRBJ1-1,TRBV25-1,-,CASSTVGSMNTEAFF,TGTGCCAGCAGTACCGTAGGGTCTATGAACACTGAAGCTTTCTTT
-,TRBJ2-5,TRBV14,TRBD1,CASSQDFGQGPSGTQYF,TGTGCCAGCAGCCAAGATTTCGGACAGGGGCCCTCCGGGACCCAGTACTTC
-,TRBJ1-5,TRBV20-1,-,CSALTRDGQPQHF,TGCAGTGCGCTAACCCGGGACGGGCAGCCCCAGCATTTT
-,TRBJ2-1,TRBV12-3/TRBV12-4,TRBD2,CASRATKRGAHEQFF,TGTGCCAGCAGGGCTACGAAGCGGGGGGCCCATGAGCAGTTCTTC
-,TRBJ2-1,TRBV29-1,-,CSVGQGNSEQFF,TGCAGCGTGGGGCAGGGGAACAGTGAGCAGTTCTTC
few,TRBJ2-1,TRBV20-1,TRBD2,CSARAPGGAHNEQFF,TGCAGTGCTAGAGCCCCGGGGGGAGCCCACAATGAGCAGTTCTTC
few,TRBJ1-4,TRBV7-2,TRBD1,CASSKDRANEKLFF,TGTGCCAGCAGCAAAGACAGGGCCAATGAAAAACTGTTTTTT
once,TRBJ2-5,TRBV29-1,TRBD1,CSVPTGPRETQYF,TGCAGCGTCCCGACAGGGCCACGAGAGACCCAGTACTTC
few,TRBJ2-3,TRBV6-5,TRBD2,CASSSPNLAGGPSDTQYF,TGTGCCAGCAGTTCACCTAATTTAGCGGGGGGGCCGTCAGATACGCAGTATTTT
few,TRBJ2-7,TRBV3-1,-,CASSQVYSASSYEQYF,TGTGCCAGCAGCCAAGTCTACAGCGCAAGCTCCTACGAGCAGTACTTC
-,TRBJ2-7,TRBV5-1,-,CASSSQRGSSYEQYF,TGCGCCAGCAGCTCTCAACGGGGGTCCTCCTACGAGCAGTACTTC
few,TRBJ2-5,TRBV2,-,CASRVVTGKGETQYF,TGTGCCAGCAGAGTCGTCACAGGGAAGGGGGAGACCCAGTACTTC